The rows below give T cell receptor beta chains drawn from one sample of a study of blood T cell repertoires in COVID-19. The assay was immunoSEQ multiplex PCR, and TCRdb's table has in-frame clones only and misses some. The sample has over 35,000 clones, 69% seen once; the top ten hold 6.2%. Material: peripheral blood. These receptors all stem from an elderly man with acute or convalescent COVID-19. The CDR3 runs from the conserved cysteine through the conserved F or W. The D gene is left open where the match is weak. Clone size is stated in some rows and not others, as once, few, many or a class when expanded.

>NA|TRBD2|TRBV27|15|TRBJ2-7
CASSLLAGDYYEQYF
TGTGCCAGCAGTTTACTGGCGGGGGACTACTACGAGCAGTACTTC
>NA|NA|TRBV5-1|15|TRBJ2-2
CASSLTSRGTGELFF
TGCGCCAGCAGCTTGACTAGCCGAGGGACCGGGGAGCTGTTTTTT
>NA|NA|TRBV27|15|TRBJ1-2
CASSLSKGRDYGYTF
TGTGCCAGCAGTTTATCTAAAGGCAGGGATTATGGCTACACCTTC
>NA|NA|TRBV10-3|15|TRBJ1-1
CAITETVAENTEAFF
TGTGCCATCACAGAAACAGTCGCAGAGAACACTGAAGCTTTCTTT
>NA|NA|TRBV6-1|16|TRBJ2-7
CASSEALGGLSGEQYF
TGTGCCAGCAGTGAAGCCTTAGGGGGTCTCTCGGGAGAGCAGTACTTC
>NA|TRBD1|TRBV18|14|TRBJ1-3
CASSYGQGENTIYF
TGTGCCAGCTCATACGGACAGGGAGAAAACACCATATATTTT
>NA|NA|TRBV4-1|16|TRBJ2-2
CASSQDSGINTGELFF
TGCGCCAGCAGCCAAGATTCGGGGATTAACACCGGGGAGCTGTTTTTT
>few|TRBD2|TRBV20-1|17|TRBJ2-7
CSASLPTTSGSYYEQYF
TGCAGTGCTAGTCTGCCTACGACTAGCGGGAGCTACTACGAGCAGTACTTC
>NA|NA|TRBV29-1|14|TRBJ2-3
CSVEAGQGTDTQYF
TGCAGCGTTGAAGCAGGGCAGGGCACAGATACGCAGTATTTT
>NA|TRBD1|TRBV5-1|15|TRBJ2-3
CASSLAQGAGDTQYF
TGCGCCAGCAGCTTAGCCCAGGGGGCGGGAGATACGCAGTATTTT
>NA|TRBD1|TRBV6-5|13|TRBJ1-1
CASSFRDRGRAFF
TGTGCCAGCAGCTTCCGGGACAGGGGGCGTGCTTTCTTT
>NA|NA|TRBV5-1|16|TRBJ1-1
CASSLGTRGQGTEAFF
TGCGCCAGCAGCTTGGGTACGCGGGGCCAAGGGACTGAAGCTTTCTTT
>NA|NA|TRBV7-9|12|TRBJ1-2
CASSLDLGGYTF
TGTGCCAGCAGCTTAGACCTCGGGGGCTACACCTTC
>NA|TRBD2|TRBV5-1|18|TRBJ2-7
CASRSPADGGSGEYEQYF
TGCGCCAGCAGGTCCCCGGCGGACGGGGGTAGCGGGGAGTACGAGCAGTACTTC
>NA|NA|TRBV19|14|TRBJ1-2
CASRVLALPEGYTF
TGTGCCAGTAGGGTGCTCGCCCTGCCGGAGGGCTACACCTTC
>NA|TRBD2|TRBV11-3|16|TRBJ2-7
CASSLWASGGAFEQYF
TGTGCCAGCAGCTTATGGGCTAGCGGGGGGGCTTTCGAGCAGTACTTC
>NA|TRBD2|TRBV19|14|TRBJ2-5
CASSRLADQETQYF
TGTGCCAGTAGTAGGCTAGCGGACCAAGAGACCCAGTACTTC
>NA|TRBD2|TRBV6-6|13|TRBJ2-7
CASNGGGPWEQYF
TGTGCCAGCAACGGGGGGGGGCCGTGGGAGCAGTACTTC
>NA|NA|TRBV4-1|16|TRBJ1-2
CASSQDTDGIHYGYTF
TGCGCCAGCAGCCAAGATACCGACGGGATTCACTATGGCTACACCTTC
>NA|NA|TRBV6-5|12|TRBJ1-2
CASSSQGLGYTF
TGTGCCAGCAGTTCTCAGGGGTTAGGCTACACCTTC
>few|TRBD1|TRBV6-5|14|TRBJ1-2
CASSYDRVNYGYTF
TGTGCCAGCAGTTACGACAGGGTTAACTATGGCTACACCTTC
>NA|NA|TRBV5-4|14|TRBJ1-2
CASSLVGQHYGYTF
TGTGCCAGCAGCTTGGTAGGACAGCACTATGGCTACACCTTC
>NA|NA|TRBV6-6|15|TRBJ1-5
CASSTGGGKNQPQHF
TGTGCCAGCAGTACGGGGGGGGGCAAAAATCAGCCCCAGCATTTT
>few|TRBD1|TRBV7-9|16|TRBJ1-2
CASSSNLRGQPYGYTF
TGTGCCAGCAGCTCAAACCTCAGGGGGCAGCCATATGGCTACACCTTC
>NA|NA|TRBV5-1|14|TRBJ1-2
CASSLEQGDYGYTF
TGCGCCAGCAGCTTGGAGCAAGGAGATTATGGCTACACCTTC
>NA|NA|TRBV6-1|18|TRBJ1-2
CASSEPREGHRRRGGYTF
TGTGCCAGCAGTGAACCCCGCGAGGGCCATCGGCGTAGAGGCGGCTACACCTTC
>few|TRBD1|TRBV7-2|14|TRBJ1-1
CASSPQLGQGEAFF
TGTGCCAGCAGCCCCCAGTTGGGACAGGGTGAAGCTTTCTTT
>NA|NA|TRBV27|15|TRBJ1-2
CASSPHSESSYGYTF
TGTGCCAGCAGTCCCCACTCGGAGTCATCCTATGGCTACACCTTC
>NA|TRBD1|TRBV5-1|14|TRBJ2-7
CASSPSTGNYEQYF
TGCGCCAGCAGCCCATCGACAGGGAACTACGAGCAGTACTTC
>NA|TRBD2|TRBV5-1|16|TRBJ2-1
CASSLSGGPGNNEQFF
TGCGCCAGCAGCTTATCGGGGGGGCCCGGGAACAATGAGCAGTTCTTC
>NA|NA|TRBV5-6|16|TRBJ1-2
CASSLAPAAANYGYTF
TGTGCCAGCAGCTTGGCCCCCGCAGCGGCTAACTATGGCTACACCTTC
>few|TRBD2|TRBV30|18|TRBJ2-3
CAWHGSSGDRTGTDTQYF
TGTGCCTGGCACGGGTCTAGCGGGGACCGGACAGGCACAGATACGCAGTATTTT
>NA|NA|TRBV5-4|13|TRBJ2-3
CASSPPGADTQYF
TGTGCCAGCAGCCCCCCCGGGGCAGATACGCAGTATTTT
>few|TRBD1|TRBV24-1|14|TRBJ2-5
CATSAKTGAETQYF
TGTGCCACCAGTGCAAAAACAGGGGCGGAGACCCAGTACTTC
>NA|NA|TRBV19|15|TRBJ1-5
CASSPREGVSQPQHF
TGTGCCAGTAGCCCGCGGGAGGGGGTCAGTCAGCCCCAGCATTTT
>NA|NA|TRBV10-2|22|TRBJ2-5
CASSESSLFVAFGRRSPETQYF
TGCGCCAGCAGTGAGTCGTCTCTCTTCGTGGCGTTTGGGAGGCGGTCGCCAGAGACCCAGTACTTC
>NA|TRBD2|TRBV19|17|TRBJ2-1
CASSPPGLAGGTGEQFF
TGTGCCAGTAGCCCACCGGGACTAGCGGGAGGAACCGGTGAGCAGTTCTTC
>NA|NA|TRBV6-4|15|TRBJ1-6
CASSAETGGNSPLHF
TGTGCCAGCAGTGCTGAGACAGGCGGAAATTCACCCCTCCACTTT
>NA|NA|TRBV19|14|TRBJ2-3
CASSMRAQADTQYF
TGTGCCAGTAGTATGAGAGCACAGGCAGATACGCAGTATTTT
>NA|TRBD1|TRBV28|14|TRBJ2-1
CASSSGTGVNEQFF
TGTGCCAGCAGTTCCGGGACAGGGGTCAATGAGCAGTTCTTC
>NA|NA|TRBV2|12|TRBJ1-1
CASRQVNTEAFF
TGTGCCAGCAGACAGGTGAACACTGAAGCTTTCTTT
>NA|NA|TRBV6-6|16|TRBJ2-7
CASTPRVGTRSYEQYF
TGTGCCAGCACCCCCCGGGTGGGGACTCGCTCCTACGAGCAGTACTTC
>NA|TRBD2|TRBV5-4|15|TRBJ2-2
CASSQGTSNTGELFF
TGTGCCAGCAGCCAAGGGACTAGTAACACCGGGGAGCTGTTTTTT
>once|TRBD1|TRBV2|14|TRBJ2-7
CASRATGQDYEQYF
TGTGCCAGCAGGGCTACCGGACAGGACTACGAGCAGTACTTC
>NA|TRBD2|TRBV6-5|16|TRBJ2-1
CASSSVGTSIKNEQFF
TGTGCCAGCAGTTCCGTGGGGACTAGCATTAAGAATGAGCAGTTCTTC